This T cell receptor beta chain was sequenced during a study of blood T cells in healthy people across ages. General study findings and limits: Diversity estimates drawn from one million T cells were deemed underestimates.

The germline V gene has CDR1 SEHNR and CDR2 FQNEAQ (reference sequence). The CDR3 loop spans 14 amino acids. Unmatched junction bases numbered 4, after V lost 1 base and J lost 7 bases. Together with a sample-barcoded 5' primer, a J-beta primer mix was included in a second PCR lasting about 7 to 12 cycles. TCRdb called the 5' RACE reads again in MiXCR, with one record for every CDR3 protein. The sample records around 800,000 distinct CDR3 sequences, 62% being singletons. On this clonotype itself: Its antigen is not known.

The TCR sequence derives from a man under 40 in good health. The material sequenced was blood. This chain connects TRBV7-9 to TRBJ2-5; 9 nucleotides agree with TRBD2. The CDR3 loop is CASSLEVAGATQYF. CDR3 coding DNA: TGTGCCAGCAGCTTAGAGGTAGCGGGGGCGACCCAGTACTTC. Drawing the rest from reference TRBV7-9 and TRBJ2-5, the complete variable domain is DTGVSQNPRHKITKRGQNVTFRCDPISEHNRLYWYRQTLGQGPEFLTYFQNEAQLEKSRLLSDRFSAERPKGSFSTLEIQRTEQGDSAMYLCASSLEVAGATQYFGPGTRLLVL.